The entry below describes one T cell receptor (beta chain). This CDR3 is 14 amino acids long. Germline-derived CDR1 and CDR2 are MNHEY and SMNVEV (reference sequence). The ends were cut back, 5 bases at V and 3 bases at J, with 11 bases in the middle. These data belong to a study of blood T cell repertoires in COVID-19. TCRdb keeps only in-frame clones here, not all; method: immunoSEQ multiplex PCR. Here the sample spans roughly 56,000 clones, roughly 89% being singletons. This TCR came from a man in his sixties with active COVID-19. Sequencing was performed on peripheral blood. The chain joins TRBV27 to TRBJ2-1; a possible D gene is TRBD1 (5 bases). CDR3 sequence reads: CASSKGPSYNEQFF. The DNA of the CDR3 is TGTGCCAGCAGTAAGGGGCCGAGCTACAATGAGCAGTTCTTC.